This T cell receptor (beta chain) was captured by sequencing in a study of patients and donors after allogeneic stem cell transplantation. Germline V lookup: CDR1 LNHDA, CDR2 SQIVND (reference sequence). The ends lost 6 bases at V and 5 bases at J; junction bases unmatched: 6. The CDR3 runs to 14 residues. Each CDR3 protein gets one entry after TCRdb re-called the RT-PCR reads with MiXCR. The table includes over 400,000 distinct CDR3 sequences, 16% detected once. The TCR was taken from a human donor who was either an allogeneic HSCT recipient or a stem cell or donor lymphocyte infusion donor (not recorded which). It is not recorded whose cells these are; they may come from a transplant donor. The J gene is TRBJ2-5, the V gene TRBV19, with 10 positions matching TRBD2. Sequencing was performed on blood, either unsorted or a sorted T cell fraction (not recorded which). CDR3 region: CASSLTSGVETQYF. The DNA of the CDR3 is TGTGCCAGTAGCTTAACTAGCGGGGTGGAGACCCAGTACTTC. Combining the CDR3 with reference TRBV19 and TRBJ2-5 gives the whole variable domain DGGITQSPKYLFRKEGQNVTLSCEQNLNHDAMYWYRQDPGQGLRLIYYSQIVNDFQKGDIAEGYSVSREKKESFPLTVTSAQKNPTAFYLCASSLTSGVETQYFGPGTRLLVL.